The sequence of this T cell receptor (beta chain) was determined in a study of cytomegalovirus exposure and HLA in healthy donors. The PCR made use of 60 Vbeta and 13 Jbeta primers. Data came from immunoSEQ multiplex PCR; TCRdb stores just in-frame clones and leaves some out. The sample has 150,000 to 200,000 clones, 70% to 90% seen once. CDR1 and CDR2 (germline): SGHRS, YFSETQ. The CDR3 has 15 amino acids. Germline trimming cut 3 bases from V and 2 bases from J; bases unmatched to any gene: 7. This receptor was taken from a male donor in good health and CMV-seronegative. The rearrangement joins TRBV5-1 to TRBJ2-5, with 7 positions matching TRBD1. Sequenced input: PBMCs. The CDR3 loop is CASSSGQPVQETQYF. In DNA form, the CDR3 reads TGCGCCAGCAGCTCGGGACAGCCCGTACAAGAGACCCAGTACTTC.